The entry below gives a single T cell receptor beta chain sequence along with its context. The table lists this clone with a count of one. Its antigen specificity is not known. Base qualities are not provided; no much larger clone lies one nucleotide away. Trimming accounts for 5 bases at V and 3 bases at J, while the number of junction bases matched to no gene is 10. The CDR3 runs 16 residues from the cysteine to the phenylalanine. Only the CDR3 part of the read is kept: 48 bases, read in frame from the first base. CDR1 and CDR2 were assigned from the germline V gene (reference sequence) as SEHNR and FQNEAQ. Receptor libraries were prepared by the immunoSEQ multiplex PCR assay. The hsTCRB Kit was used according to the manufacturer's protocol to amplify rearranged TCR beta chain sequences. An Illumina MiSeq was used to sequence the TCRB libraries. On the study's bioinformatics: The kit vendor's proprietary platform handled demultiplexing, trimming and gene mapping. TCRdb re-hosts the immuneACCESS table, in-frame sequences only. Its copies lack some clones; in the studies checked, an unresolved V gene accounts for under half of them, and the cause for the rest is not known. V and J calls and clone size are given by that table; D and trimming were obtained from the DNA. Here the sample has roughly 40,000 clones; roughly nine tenths occur a single time. The top ten clonotypes cover about 2.4% of the sample.

This specimen belongs to a study of a mutant IDH1 vaccine in newly diagnosed glioma (dated by TCRdb to the early 2020s). About the investigation overall: Patients were given eight vaccinations, in weeks 1, 3, 5, 7, 11, 15, 19 and 23, which matched visits V03 through V10. Vaccination was initiated 4-6 weeks after radiotherapy alone, or concurrently with temozolomide cycles in the chemotherapy-containing groups. Of the roughly 31 treated patients, around 62% were male and about 40% were female, and the mean age was approximately 41 years. Before enrollment, most patients had been given radiochemotherapy with temozolomide as standard therapy, while the rest had received either radiotherapy alone or temozolomide alone. Peripheral blood was drawn at six visits: V03 (baseline), V05, V07, V10, V12 and V13. Longitudinal TCRB deep sequencing was performed for roughly 25 treated patients wherever samples were available for exploratory analyses.

What the work shows at the level of the full study, not this receptor alone: No apparent relationship was observed between pseudoprogression and alterations in the top peripheral T cell clonotypes detected by TCRB sequencing. Selection of PBMC samples for TCRB deep sequencing was based on availability. It was noted by the authors that analyses of patient blood samples could not be reproduced owing to sample limitations. Immune responses induced by the vaccine were seen in 90% to 95% of patients across multiple MHC alleles.

In light of the paper, this sample's time point label describes: week 5, during vaccination. Each vaccine dose, consisting of 300 ug of a 20-mer mutant IDH1 peptide in Montanide, was administered subcutaneously with topical imiquimod. Newly diagnosed WHO grade 3 or 4 IDH1-mutant astrocytomas showing loss of nuclear ATRX were present in the donors. The samples were drawn from NOA16, a multicentre, single-arm, open-label phase I trial in Germany that tested a mutant IDH1 peptide vaccine in humans for the first time. The DNeasy Blood and Tissue Kit was used to extract genomic DNA from EDTA blood for TCRB sequencing.

This clonotype originated in a man aged 50-59 years with glioma. This sequence uses TRBV7-9 and TRBJ1-1, and 9 bases in between align with TRBD1. The material sequenced was PBMCs, taken from a glioma patient whose treatment included an IDH1 peptide vaccine. CDR3 reads: CASSNWDRDRDTEAFF. The nucleotide sequence reads as follows: TGTGCCAGCAGCAACTGGGACAGGGATCGTGACACTGAAGCTTTCTTT. The CDR3, completed at both ends by the reference TRBV7-9 and TRBJ1-1 genes, gives the full variable domain DTGVSQNPRHKITKRGQNVTFRCDPISEHNRLYWYRQTLGQGPEFLTYFQNEAQLEKSRLLSDRFSAERPKGSFSTLEIQRTEQGDSAMYLCASSNWDRDRDTEAFFGQGTRLTVV.